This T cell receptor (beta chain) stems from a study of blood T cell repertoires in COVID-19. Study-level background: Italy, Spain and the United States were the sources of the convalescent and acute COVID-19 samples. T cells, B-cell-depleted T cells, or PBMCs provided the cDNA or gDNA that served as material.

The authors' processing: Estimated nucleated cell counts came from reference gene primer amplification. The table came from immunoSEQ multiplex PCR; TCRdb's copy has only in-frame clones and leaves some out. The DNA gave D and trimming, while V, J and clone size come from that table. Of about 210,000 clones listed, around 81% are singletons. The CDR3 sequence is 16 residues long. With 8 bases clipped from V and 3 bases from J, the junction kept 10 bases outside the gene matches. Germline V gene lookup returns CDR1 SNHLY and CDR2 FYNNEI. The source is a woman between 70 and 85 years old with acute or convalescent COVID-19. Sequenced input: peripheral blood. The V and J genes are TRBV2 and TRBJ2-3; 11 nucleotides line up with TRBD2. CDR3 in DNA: TGTGCCAGCGCTGCTCAAAGGACTAGCGGGACAGATACGCAGTATTTT. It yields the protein CASAAQRTSGTDTQYF.